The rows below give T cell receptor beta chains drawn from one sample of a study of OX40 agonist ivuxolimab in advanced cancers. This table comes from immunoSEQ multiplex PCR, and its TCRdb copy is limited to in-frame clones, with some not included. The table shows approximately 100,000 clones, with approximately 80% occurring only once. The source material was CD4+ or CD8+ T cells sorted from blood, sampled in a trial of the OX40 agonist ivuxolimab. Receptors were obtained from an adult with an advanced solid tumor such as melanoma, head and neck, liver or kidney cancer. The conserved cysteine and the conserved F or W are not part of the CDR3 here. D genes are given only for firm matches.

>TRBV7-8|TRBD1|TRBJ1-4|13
ASSLEPGQGEKLF
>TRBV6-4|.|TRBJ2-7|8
ASKKSEQY
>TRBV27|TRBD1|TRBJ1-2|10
ASSKTGYGYT
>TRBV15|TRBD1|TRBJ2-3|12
ATSRDRVTDTQY
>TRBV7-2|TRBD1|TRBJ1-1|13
ASSLGQGVRPEAF
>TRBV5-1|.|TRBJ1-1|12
ASSLARANTEAF
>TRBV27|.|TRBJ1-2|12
ASTKKGGPGVAY
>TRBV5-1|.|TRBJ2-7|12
ASSPGAKAYEQY
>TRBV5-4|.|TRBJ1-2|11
ASTSATDYGYT
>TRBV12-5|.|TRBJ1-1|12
ASVLGTPWAEAF
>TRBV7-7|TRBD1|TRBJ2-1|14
ASSSEGTGGKNEQF
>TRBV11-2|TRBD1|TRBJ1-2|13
ASSLAGSQGDGYT
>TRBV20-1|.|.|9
SARATYEQY
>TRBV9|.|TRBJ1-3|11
ASSRGFGNTIY
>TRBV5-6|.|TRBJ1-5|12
ASSAVGGDQPQH
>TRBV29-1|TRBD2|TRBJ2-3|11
SSRLASTDTQY
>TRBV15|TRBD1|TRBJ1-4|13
ATSSPGQGGEKLF
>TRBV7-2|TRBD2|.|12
ASSPSGRNYEQY
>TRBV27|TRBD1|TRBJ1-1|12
ASRTGALNTEAF
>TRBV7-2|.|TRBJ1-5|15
ASSLVPSGEGNQPQH
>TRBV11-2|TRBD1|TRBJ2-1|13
ASSGRQGVYNEQF
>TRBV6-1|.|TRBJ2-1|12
ASRAGGTYNEQF
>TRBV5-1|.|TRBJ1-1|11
ASKRGMNTEAF
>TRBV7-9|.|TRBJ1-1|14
ASSPTIDRVNTEAF
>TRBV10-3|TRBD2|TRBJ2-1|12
AISEGGRAGEQF
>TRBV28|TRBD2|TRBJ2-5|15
ASSFPRDGSRGGTQY
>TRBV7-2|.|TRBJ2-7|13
ASSLQGQRPAEQY
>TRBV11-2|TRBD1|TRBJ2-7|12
ASSLGTGAYEQY
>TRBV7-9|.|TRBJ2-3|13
ASSPRLGGKDTQY
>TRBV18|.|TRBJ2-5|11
ASSATAQETQY
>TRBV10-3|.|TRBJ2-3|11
AISESGGDTQY
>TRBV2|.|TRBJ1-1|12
ASRITGIGTEAF
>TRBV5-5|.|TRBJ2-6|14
ASQGNSLSGANVLT
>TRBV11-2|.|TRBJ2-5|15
ASSVLGGLANQETQY
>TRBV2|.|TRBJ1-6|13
ASSETGAFNSPLH
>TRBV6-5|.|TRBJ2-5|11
ASSLERLETQY
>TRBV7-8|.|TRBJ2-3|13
ASSFVAGGTDTQY
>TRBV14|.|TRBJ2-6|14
ASSQDLVTGANVLT
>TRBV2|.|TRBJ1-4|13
ASSDRGASNEKLF
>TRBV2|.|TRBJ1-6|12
ASRRGEYNSPLH
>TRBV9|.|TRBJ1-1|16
ASSVAGGAGTTNTEAF
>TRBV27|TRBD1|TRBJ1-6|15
ASSPRTGVVLNSPLH
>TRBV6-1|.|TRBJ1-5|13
ASSEVSGVNQPQH
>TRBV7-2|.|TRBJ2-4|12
ASSFAPSRNIQY
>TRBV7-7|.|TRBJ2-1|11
ASSLDRDGEQF
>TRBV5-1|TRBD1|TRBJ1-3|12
ASRDTGGRNTIY
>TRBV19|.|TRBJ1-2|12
ASSPTVGKRGDT
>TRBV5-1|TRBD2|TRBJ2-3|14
ASSGSVAGGQDTQY
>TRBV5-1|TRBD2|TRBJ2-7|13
ASSLELADAYEQY
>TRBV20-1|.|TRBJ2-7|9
SAWDGYEQY
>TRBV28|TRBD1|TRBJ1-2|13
ASSFGDRVPYGYT
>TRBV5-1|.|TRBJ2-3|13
ASSLRGGASDTQY